The 8 T cell receptor beta chains below all came from one sample that was sequenced in a study of blood T cell repertoires in COVID-19. Generated by immunoSEQ multiplex PCR, the TCRdb table keeps only in-frame clones and is missing some. The sample has over 200,000 clones, around 82% seen once; the top ten hold approximately 5.3%. Sample: peripheral blood. The receptors were sampled from a man at least 80 years old with acute or convalescent COVID-19.

As DNA, the CDR3 is TGTGCCAGCAGTGCCTACCAGGGCAGGTACACTGAAGCTTTCTTT. It yields the protein CASSAYQGRYTEAFF. This sequence joins TRBV28 and TRBJ1-1, with a tentative D call TRBD1 (5 bases). Germline V gene lookup returns CDR1 MDHEN and CDR2 SYDVKM. Trimming took 5 bases from V and 3 from J, leaving 16 bases between them. The CDR3 runs to 15 residues.

The genes are TRBV21-1 and TRBJ2-2; TRBD2 is taken as the D call from the table, unchecked against the DNA. TRBV21-1 represents a pseudogene. This CDR3 is 17 amino acids long. CDR3 in amino acids: CASSKGESNFWTGELFF. CDR3 sequence (DNA): TGTGCCAGCAGCAAAGGAGAGTCGAATTTTTGGACCGGGGAGCTGTTTTTT.

The genes are TRBV11-2 and TRBJ1-2, with no clear D. CDR3 length: 13 residues. Germline values: CDR1 SGHAT, CDR2 FQNNGV. With 7 bases removed from V and 0 bases from J, the gap between germline ends came to 9 bases. The CDR3 nucleotides read TGTGCCAGCACAGGAATCTCTAACTATGGCTACACCTTC. Protein product: CASTGISNYGYTF. Drawing the rest from reference TRBV11-2 and TRBJ1-2, the complete variable domain is EAGVAQSPRYKIIEKRQSVAFWCNPISGHATLYWYQQILGQGPKLLIQFQNNGVVDDSQLPKDRFSAERLKGVDSTLKIQPAKLEDSAVYLCASTGISNYGYTFGSGTRLTVV.

The chain links TRBV3-1 (or the pseudogene TRBV3-2) to TRBJ2-7; D may be TRBD1 (5 bases). The ends were cut back, 0 bases at V and 0 bases at J, with 9 bases in the middle. The germline V gene encodes CDR1 LGHDT and CDR2 YNNKEL (reference sequence). The CDR3 has 15 residues. The CDR3 sequence: CASSQDPGYSYEQYF. The CDR3 DNA follows: TGTGCCAGCAGCCAAGATCCAGGGTACTCCTACGAGCAGTACTTC.

As for this clone: This likely comes from a read error, as the CDR3 has no conserved phenylalanine or tryptophan at its end. No DNA is shown, since the ends of the CDR3 on it are uncertain; the CDR3 is the one TCRdb lists. The CDR3 is CASSRGGAGLLK. The chain uses TRBV7-3 and TRBJ2-7; TRBD1 was called by the table and not checked on the DNA. Germline V gene data show CDR1 as SGHTA and CDR2 as FQGTGA. The CDR3 numbers 12 amino acids, ends counted.

This chain uses TRBV6-2 or TRBV6-3 with TRBJ1-2; 9 bases fit TRBD1. Germline V gives CDR1 MNHEY, CDR2 SVGEGT. The J segment lost 4 bases and the V segment lost 6 bases, leaving 12 bases of the junction unmatched. This CDR3 spans 16 amino acids. This chain's CDR3 is CASSSPPDRGFYGYTF. In DNA, the CDR3 is TGTGCCAGCAGCTCGCCCCCGGACAGGGGCTTCTATGGCTACACCTTC.

In its sample, this clone was seen once. The V gene is TRBV5-1, the J gene TRBJ2-5; no clear D gene. CDR3 length: 14 residues. In germline, CDR1 is SGHRS, CDR2 YFSETQ. Deletions cut 4 bases from V and 1 base from J, with 11 bases between. The CDR3 bases are TGCGCCAGCAGCGCCGGGTCCGGCCAAGAGACCCAGTACTTC. Amino acids: CASSAGSGQETQYF.

V is TRBV27 and J is TRBJ1-5; D is perhaps TRBD1 (6 bases). The CDR3 totals 13 residues. Germline loops: CDR1 MNHEY, CDR2 SMNVEV (reference sequence). The V end was cut by 2 bases, the J end by 11 bases, with 13 bases between. The CDR3 loop reads CASSLNAGQSQHF. In DNA, the CDR3 is TGTGCCAGCAGTTTAAACGCCGGACAGTCCCAGCATTTT.